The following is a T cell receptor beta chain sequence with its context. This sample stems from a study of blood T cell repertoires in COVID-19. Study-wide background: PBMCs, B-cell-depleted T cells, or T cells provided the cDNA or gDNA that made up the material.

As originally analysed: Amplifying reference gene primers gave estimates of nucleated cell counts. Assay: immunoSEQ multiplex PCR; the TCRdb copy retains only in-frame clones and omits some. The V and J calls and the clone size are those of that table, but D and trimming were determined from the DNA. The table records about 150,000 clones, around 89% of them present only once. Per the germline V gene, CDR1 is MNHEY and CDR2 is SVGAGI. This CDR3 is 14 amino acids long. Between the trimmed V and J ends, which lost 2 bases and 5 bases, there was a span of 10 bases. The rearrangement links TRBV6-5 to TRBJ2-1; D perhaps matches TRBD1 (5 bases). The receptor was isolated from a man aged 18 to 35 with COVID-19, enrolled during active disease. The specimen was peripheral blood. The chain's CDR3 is CASSYLDRDNEQFF. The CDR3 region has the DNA TGTGCCAGCAGTTACCTTGACAGAGACAATGAGCAGTTCTTC.